These 22 T cell receptor beta chains were all obtained from the same sample, sequenced in a study of blood T cell repertoires in COVID-19. Libraries were prepared by immunoSEQ multiplex PCR; TCRdb keeps only in-frame clonotypes and omits some of them. The sample yields about 210,000 clones, around 84% seen once. Specimen: PBMCs or T cells enriched from blood (not recorded which). The receptors originated from a middle-aged man who had recovered from COVID-19.

The chain employs TRBV7-9 and TRBJ2-7; TRBD2 matches 7 bases. Germline lookup yields CDR1 SEHNR and CDR2 FQNEAQ (reference sequence). J gave up 5 bases and V 5 bases, and 9 bases lay outside the gene matches. The CDR3 runs to 14 residues. The CDR3 region is CASSPAALANEQYF. Here the CDR3 DNA reads TGTGCCAGCAGCCCGGCCGCACTAGCGAACGAGCAGTACTTC. Looking up the rest from reference TRBV7-9 and TRBJ2-7 gives the full variable domain: DTGVSQNPRHKITKRGQNVTFRCDPISEHNRLYWYRQTLGQGPEFLTYFQNEAQLEKSRLLSDRFSAERPKGSFSTLEIQRTEQGDSAMYLCASSPAALANEQYFGPGTRLTVT.

This clone was counted a single time. CDR3 coding DNA: TGTGCCAGCAGCTTCGGACAAATTCTCGGCTACACCTTC. The encoded protein is CASSFGQILGYTF. V is TRBV7-2 and J is TRBJ1-2, with D perhaps TRBD1 (5 bases). V lost 3 bases and J lost 8, with 13 bases in between. The germline CDR1 and CDR2 sequences are SGHTA and FQGNSA. CDR3 length: 13 residues.

The J gene is TRBJ1-1, the V gene TRBV12-3 or TRBV12-4, with D possibly TRBD1 on 6 matching bases. The V end lost 6 bases, the J end lost 11 bases, and 16 bases lay between the germline ends. This CDR3 comprises 12 residues. The CDR3, as DNA: TGTGCCAGCAGGTCCCTGGGGGCAATGGCTTTCTTT. Protein: CASRSLGAMAFF.

The V call is TRBV19, the J call TRBJ2-1; 12 nucleotides agree with TRBD2. Germline values: CDR1 LNHDA, CDR2 SQIVND (reference sequence). V trimming: 5 bases; J trimming: 3 bases; junction bases outside the gene matches: 8. CDR3 size: 17 residues. DNA of the CDR3: TGTGCCAGTAGTGTCTCCACGGGACTAGCGGGCTACAATGAGCAGTTCTTC. It encodes CASSVSTGLAGYNEQFF.

CDR3 coding DNA: TGTGCCAGCAGCAATCTGGGACAGGGGAACACTGAAGCTTTCTTT. Translated: CASSNLGQGNTEAFF. The chain uses TRBV6-5 and TRBJ1-1; 9 bases fit TRBD1. This CDR3 is 15 amino acids long. The ends lost 6 bases at V and 1 base at J; junction bases unmatched: 6. Germline V gene data show CDR1 as MNHEY and CDR2 as SVGAGI.

This clone was recorded once. The J gene is TRBJ1-2, the V gene TRBV27; D uncertain. Per the germline V gene, CDR1 is MNHEY and CDR2 is SMNVEV (reference sequence). V was shortened by 0 bases and J by 7 bases, with 12 bases between the two germline ends. CDR3 length equals 14 residues. In nucleotides, the CDR3 is TGTGCCAGCAGTTTATCTTCGGTCGCGCGTGGCTACACCTTC. As protein: CASSLSSVARGYTF.

The CDR3 here is CASSEGYQPQHF. CDR3 bases: TGTGCCAGTAGCGAGGGATATCAGCCCCAGCATTTT. The V and J genes are TRBV19 and TRBJ1-5; no definite D call. CDR1 and CDR2 from the germline V gene are LNHDA and SQIVND (reference sequence). The CDR3 loop spans 12 amino acids. The V end was cut by 6 bases, the J end by 5 bases, with 8 bases between.

V and J are TRBV5-5 and TRBJ2-1; 10 nucleotides agree with TRBD1. CDR3 length: 12 amino acids. The germline V gene has CDR1 SGHKS and CDR2 YYEKEE (reference sequence). The V gene end was trimmed by 5 bases and the J gene end by 9 bases; junction bases not matched to a gene: 2. The CDR3 spells CASRGQGPEQFF. The CDR3 nucleotides read TGTGCCAGCAGGGGACAGGGGCCTGAGCAGTTCTTC.

This clone occurred a few times. Other DNA variants within this sample encode the same CDR3. The rearrangement joins TRBV6-1 to TRBJ2-7, with no clear D. This CDR3 is 11 amino acids long. V lost 2 bases to trimming and J lost 5 bases, with 4 bases between them. CDR1 and CDR2 from the germline V gene are MNHNS and SASEGT. The CDR3 DNA sequence: TGTGCCAGCAGTGAAACAGACGAGCAGTACTTC. Its translation: CASSETDEQYF.

V usage is TRBV14 and J usage is TRBJ1-2; no clear D gene. This CDR3 is built from 13 residues. Germline assignment: CDR1 SGHDN and CDR2 FVKESK. The V and J ends lost 3 bases and 0 bases respectively, with 5 bases between them. The CDR3 region has the DNA TGTGCCAGCAGCCAGCAGGCTAACTATGGCTACACCTTC. Encoded protein: CASSQQANYGYTF.

This chain connects TRBV2 to TRBJ1-4, with a possible D match to TRBD1 (6 bases). The CDR3 spans 15 residues. Germline CDR1 and CDR2: SNHLY and FYNNEI. V was trimmed by 1 base and J by 8 bases, leaving 14 bases between them. The CDR3 loop reads CASSEGGGAGEKLFF. The DNA of the CDR3 is TGTGCCAGCAGTGAAGGAGGGGGGGCCGGGGAAAAACTGTTTTTT.

This chain connects TRBV3-1 (or the pseudogene TRBV3-2) to TRBJ1-3; D is unresolved. Deletions cut 2 bases from V and 4 bases from J, with 18 bases between. The CDR3 is 17 amino acids. Germline V gene data show CDR1 as LGHDT and CDR2 as YNNKEL (reference sequence). CDR3: CASSQKRGLLEGNTIYF. The CDR3 DNA reads TGTGCCAGCAGCCAAAAGCGAGGACTCCTCGAAGGAAACACCATATATTTT.

Only a few counts were recorded for this clone. The V call is TRBV2, the J call TRBJ1-2; D not certain. This CDR3 comprises 14 residues. V gave up 6 bases and J gave up 7 bases, with 18 bases separating them. In germline, CDR1 is SNHLY, CDR2 FYNNEI. DNA for the CDR3: TGTGCCAGCAGAGACGACGGCCTGAGGGCTGGCTACACCTTC. It yields the protein CASRDDGLRAGYTF.

The rearrangement links TRBV4-1 to TRBJ2-7; TRBD2 is a possible D gene (6 bases). CDR1 and CDR2 (germline): MGHRA, YSYEKL. This CDR3 spans 16 amino acids. With 0 bases removed from V and 3 bases from J, the gap between germline ends came to 15 bases. CDR3 residues: CASSQDNGIGSYEQYF. The DNA for the CDR3 is TGCGCCAGCAGCCAAGATAATGGAATCGGGAGCTACGAGCAGTACTTC.

This clone has just one count. The rearrangement uses TRBV30 and TRBJ1-2; TRBD1 might be the D (5 bases). The CDR3 runs 14 residues. V shed 0 bases and J shed 5 bases, with 13 bases lying between them. Germline V gene sequence: CDR1 GTSNPN, CDR2 SVGIG (reference sequence). Here the CDR3 reads CAWSVGAGSYGYTF. The CDR3, as DNA: TGTGCCTGGAGTGTCGGTGCAGGGTCTTATGGCTACACCTTC.

The chain joins TRBV2 to TRBJ2-7; D is unclear. The V end lost 5 bases, the J end lost 5 bases, and 4 bases lay between the germline ends. This CDR3 is 10 amino acids long. The V gene's germline CDR1 is SNHLY and CDR2 FYNNEI. The CDR3 DNA sequence: TGTGCCAGCAGTACAGACGAGCAGTACTTC. It yields the protein CASSTDEQYF.

The chain uses TRBV3-1 (or the pseudogene TRBV3-2) and TRBJ2-5; D gene unclear. The germline CDR1 and CDR2 sequences are LGHDT and YNNKEL (reference sequence). Trimming removed 1 base at V and 2 bases at J, with 11 bases between. CDR3 length: 15 residues. The CDR3 protein is CASSQGRLRQETQYF. The CDR3 coding sequence is TGTGCCAGCAGCCAAGGCCGCCTCAGACAAGAGACCCAGTACTTC.

This chain uses TRBV5-1 with TRBJ2-3, with D maybe TRBD2 (7 bases). CDR1 and CDR2 (germline): SGHRS, YFSETQ. Trimming removed 1 base at V and 4 bases at J, with 10 bases between. There are 14 residues in the CDR3. The CDR3 loop reads CASSLWEGADTQYF. CDR3 in DNA: TGCGCCAGCAGCTTGTGGGAGGGGGCAGATACGCAGTATTTT.

On this clone: Other nucleotide sequences in the sample specify the same CDR3. The V call is TRBV5-1, the J call TRBJ2-7, with 7 positions matching TRBD1. From germline, CDR1 is SGHRS and CDR2 YFSETQ. This CDR3 spans 13 amino acids. V gave up 0 bases and J gave up 4 bases; unmatched junction bases: 1. The CDR3 DNA sequence: TGCGCCAGCAGCTTGGACAGGGGATACGAGCAGTACTTC. It translates to CASSLDRGYEQYF.

J is TRBJ2-7 and V is TRBV6-5; 7 positions agree with TRBD1. Looked up from germline, CDR1 is MNHEY and CDR2 is SVGAGI. This CDR3 is 14 amino acids long. The trim removed 6 bases at V and 6 bases at J, leaving 11 bases unmatched. As DNA, the CDR3 is TGTGCCAGCAGGGGGGTTCAAGAGGGGGCCGAGCAGTACTTC. Its protein is CASRGVQEGAEQYF.

The table lists this clone with a few counts. The gene calls are TRBV6-1 and TRBJ2-1; possible D gene TRBD2, 6 bases. The germline V and J ends were trimmed by 3 bases and 15 bases, with 21 bases remaining between them. The CDR3 is 14 amino acids. Germline V lookup: CDR1 MNHNS, CDR2 SASEGT. CDR3 in amino acids: CASSDRDVAVGRFF. The CDR3 DNA sequence: TGTGCCAGCAGTGACCGGGACGTAGCGGTAGGTCGGTTCTTC.

A few counts support this clone. This chain connects TRBV19 to TRBJ2-4; D is possibly TRBD1 (5 bases). The V end was cut by 10 bases, the J end by 3 bases, with 13 bases between. The CDR3 runs to 13 residues. Germline V lookup: CDR1 LNHDA, CDR2 SQIVND (reference sequence). The CDR3 DNA follows: TGTGCCACCGCGACAGTCAGCAAAAACATTCAGTACTTC. Translation gives CATATVSKNIQYF.